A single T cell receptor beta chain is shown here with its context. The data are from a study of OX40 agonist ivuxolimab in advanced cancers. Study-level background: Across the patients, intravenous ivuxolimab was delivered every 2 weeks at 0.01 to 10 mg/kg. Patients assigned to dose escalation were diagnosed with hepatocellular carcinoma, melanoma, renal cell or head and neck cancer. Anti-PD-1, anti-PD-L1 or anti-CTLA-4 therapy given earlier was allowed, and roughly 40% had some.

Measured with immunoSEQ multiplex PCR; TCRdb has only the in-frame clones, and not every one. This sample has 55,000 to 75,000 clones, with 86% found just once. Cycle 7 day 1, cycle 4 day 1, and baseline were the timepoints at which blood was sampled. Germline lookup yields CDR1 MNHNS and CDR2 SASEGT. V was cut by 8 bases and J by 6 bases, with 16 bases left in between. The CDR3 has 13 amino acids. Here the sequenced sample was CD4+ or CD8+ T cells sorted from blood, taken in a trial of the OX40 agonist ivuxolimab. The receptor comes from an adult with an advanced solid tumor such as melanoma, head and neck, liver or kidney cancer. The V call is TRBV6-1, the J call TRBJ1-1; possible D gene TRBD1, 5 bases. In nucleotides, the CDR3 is TGTGCCAGCCCGGGGCGTCCGTCCTCTGAAGCTTTCTTT. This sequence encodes CASPGRPSSEAFF.